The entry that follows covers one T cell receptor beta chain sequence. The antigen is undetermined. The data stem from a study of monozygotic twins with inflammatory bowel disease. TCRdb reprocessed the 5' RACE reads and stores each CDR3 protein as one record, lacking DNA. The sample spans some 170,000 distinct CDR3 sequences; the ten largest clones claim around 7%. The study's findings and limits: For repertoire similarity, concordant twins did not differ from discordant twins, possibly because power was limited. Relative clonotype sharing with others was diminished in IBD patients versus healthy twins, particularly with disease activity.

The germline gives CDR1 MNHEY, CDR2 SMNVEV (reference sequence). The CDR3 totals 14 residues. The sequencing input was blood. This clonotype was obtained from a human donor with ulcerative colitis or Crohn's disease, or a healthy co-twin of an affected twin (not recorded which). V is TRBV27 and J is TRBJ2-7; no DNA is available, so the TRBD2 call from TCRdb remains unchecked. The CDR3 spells CASGSGRRFYEQYF.